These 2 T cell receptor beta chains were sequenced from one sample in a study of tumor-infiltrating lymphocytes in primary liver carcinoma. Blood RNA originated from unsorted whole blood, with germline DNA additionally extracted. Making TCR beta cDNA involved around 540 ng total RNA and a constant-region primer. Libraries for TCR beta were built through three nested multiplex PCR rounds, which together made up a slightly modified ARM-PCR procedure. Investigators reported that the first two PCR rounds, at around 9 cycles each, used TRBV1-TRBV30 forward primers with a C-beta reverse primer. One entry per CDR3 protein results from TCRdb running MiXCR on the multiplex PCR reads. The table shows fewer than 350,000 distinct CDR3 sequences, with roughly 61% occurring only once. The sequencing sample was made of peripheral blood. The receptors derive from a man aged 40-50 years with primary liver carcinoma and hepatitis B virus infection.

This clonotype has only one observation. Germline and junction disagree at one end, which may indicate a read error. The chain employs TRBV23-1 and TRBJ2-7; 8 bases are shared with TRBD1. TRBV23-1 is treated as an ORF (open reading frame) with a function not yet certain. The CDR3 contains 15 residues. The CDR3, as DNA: TGCGCCAGCAGTCACCAGGGGGCACGGGCCCGCGAGCAGTGCTTC. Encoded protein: CASSHQGARAREQCF.

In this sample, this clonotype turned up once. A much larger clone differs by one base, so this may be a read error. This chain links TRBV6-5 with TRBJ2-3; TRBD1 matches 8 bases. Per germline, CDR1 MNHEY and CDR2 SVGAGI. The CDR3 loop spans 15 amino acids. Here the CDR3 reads CVSSYRRGRIDTQYF. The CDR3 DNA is TGTGTCAGCAGTTATCGCAGGGGGCGCATAGATACGCAGTATTTT.